The clone carrying this T cell receptor (beta chain) has just a few counts. This sample was included in a study of cytomegalovirus exposure and HLA in healthy donors. On the study more broadly: Earlier sequencing of about 179 million T cells yielded approximately 120 million unique TCR beta sequences.

PCR was performed using 60 Vbeta and 13 Jbeta primers. TCRdb's table, derived via immunoSEQ multiplex PCR, lists solely in-frame clones and lacks some. The sample consists of hundreds of thousands of clones, 77% of them appearing once. V shed 1 base and J shed 8 bases, with 6 bases lying between them. CDR1 is SGHVS, CDR2 FNYEAQ, per germline. CDR3 length equals 12 residues. The rearrangement links TRBV7-6 to TRBJ2-1; D uncertain. The sequenced sample consisted of PBMCs. This TCR came from a woman aged 55-69 years in good health and CMV-seropositive. DNA of the CDR3: TGTGCCAGCAGCTTAGGAGAGCATGAGCAGTTCTTC. It encodes CASSLGEHEQFF.